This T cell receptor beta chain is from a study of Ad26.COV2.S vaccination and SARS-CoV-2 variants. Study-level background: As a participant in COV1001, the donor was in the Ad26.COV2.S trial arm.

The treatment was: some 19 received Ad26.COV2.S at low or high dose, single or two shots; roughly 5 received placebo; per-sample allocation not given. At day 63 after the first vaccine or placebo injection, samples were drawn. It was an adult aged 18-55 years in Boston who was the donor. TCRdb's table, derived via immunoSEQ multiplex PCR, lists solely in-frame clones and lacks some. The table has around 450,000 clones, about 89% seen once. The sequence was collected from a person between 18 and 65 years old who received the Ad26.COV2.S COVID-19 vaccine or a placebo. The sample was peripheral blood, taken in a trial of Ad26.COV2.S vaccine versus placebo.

CDR3: CASSRGRGSTDTQYF. Written as DNA, the CDR3 is TGCGCCAGCAGCCGCGGACGGGGGAGCACAGATACGCAGTATTTT. The V call is TRBV4-3, the J call TRBJ2-3, with a weak D call TRBD2 (6 bases). Germline assignment: CDR1 LGHNA and CDR2 YSLEER. Trimming took 4 bases from V and 0 from J, leaving 11 bases between them. The CDR3 covers 15 residues.